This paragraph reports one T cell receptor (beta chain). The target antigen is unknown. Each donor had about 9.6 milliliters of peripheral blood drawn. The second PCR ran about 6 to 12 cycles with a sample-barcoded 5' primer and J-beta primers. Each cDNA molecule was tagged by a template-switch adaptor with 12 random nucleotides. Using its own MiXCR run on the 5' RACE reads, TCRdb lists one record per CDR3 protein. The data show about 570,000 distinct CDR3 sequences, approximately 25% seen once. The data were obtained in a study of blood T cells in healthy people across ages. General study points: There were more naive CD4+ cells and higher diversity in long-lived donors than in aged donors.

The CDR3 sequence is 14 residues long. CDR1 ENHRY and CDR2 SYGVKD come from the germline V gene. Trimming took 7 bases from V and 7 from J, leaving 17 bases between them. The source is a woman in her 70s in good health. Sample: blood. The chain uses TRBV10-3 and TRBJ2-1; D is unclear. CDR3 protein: CAITQKAPGNEQFF. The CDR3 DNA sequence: TGTGCCATCACCCAAAAGGCCCCTGGAAATGAGCAGTTCTTC.